This T cell receptor beta chain was recorded in a study of TIL therapy for anti-PD-1-resistant metastatic lung cancer (dated by TCRdb to the early 2020s). In the study overall: Tumors were harvested before any PD-1/PD-L1 blockade; patients then received nivolumab, and those progressing received lymphodepletion, expanded TIL infusion and IL-2. Across the cohort, whole-exome sequencing showed a median non-synonymous tumor mutation burden of roughly 1.5 mutations per megabase. Clonotypes were tracked across tumor, expanded TIL product and serial blood samples by T cell receptor beta sequencing of tumor and peripheral blood. Enrolled patients had a median age of roughly 54 years (range about 38-75) and a median tumor PD-L1 proportion score of approximately 6%. The cohort was predominantly lung adenocarcinoma, with several EGFR-mutant and two ALK-rearranged tumors, and half of patients were current or former smokers.

TCR beta CDR3 regions were amplified from genomic DNA with the immunoSEQ v3 hsTCRB kit using bias-controlled multiplex PCR. The TCR libraries were sequenced on an Illumina NextSeq 500 to around 2 million read pairs for survey level or about 4.5-6 million read pairs for deep level. The source study handled its data this way. The immunoSEQ Analyzer software assigned V, D and J genes, filtered out non-productive sequences, and reported clonality. Repertoires of infused TIL and blood were compared using productive Simpson clonality and the Morisita overlap index of productive TRB rearrangements. Absolute clonotype counts in blood were estimated as lymphocyte count times CD3+ fraction times the clone's productive frequency. In TCRdb, the immuneACCESS table is reduced to in-frame sequences with V and J assigned. These tables do not hold every clone; where another copy was compared, an unresolved V gene accounts for under half, and the others remain unexplained. That table gives V, J and clone size, and the DNA gave D and trimming. For this sample the table gives 20,000 or so clones, of which 80% to 90% were detected only once. Of the sample, around 2.2% is held by the ten largest clones.

According to the study, the label for this sample's time point signals: pre-treatment sample, taken before nivolumab and TIL therapy. Between October 2017 and January 2020, a dual-center phase I trial enrolled adults who had stage 4 NSCLC. Samples were obtained from a single-arm, open-label phase I trial in which tumor-infiltrating lymphocyte therapy with nivolumab was evaluated in advanced non-small cell lung cancer. Blood mononuclear cells from EDTA tubes were isolated by Ficoll gradient, snap-frozen as pellets, and DNA was extracted with a Qiagen mini-prep kit. In the case of this clone: What this receptor recognizes is not known. Relative to the germline gene, one junction end is altered; a read error may explain this.

The CDR1 and CDR2 encoded by the germline V gene are LGHNA and YNFKEQ. Including the terminal cysteine and phenylalanine, the CDR3 comprises 16 residues. Only the CDR3 DNA stays, 48 bases, in frame from base 1. Points the paper makes about the study in general: The study protocol defined all tumor marker inferences as exploratory. The baseline peripheral repertoire was partially replaced by infused TIL clonotypes, which then decayed over months, and persistence showed no apparent association with response. The cohort was highly selected, with more treatment-naive, never-smoker and oncogene-addicted patients than typical, limiting generalizability.

The chain uses TRBV4-2 and TRBJ2-1; TRBD2 agrees with 10 junctional bases. The TCR comes from a person between 25 and 79 years old with non-small cell lung cancer. The specimen was blood, collected at baseline. At the DNA level, the sequence is TGTGCCAGCGGCCAAGGAGAGCTAGCGGGAGACAATGAGCAGTTCTTC. Its amino acids are CASGQGELAGDNEQFF.